Below, one T cell receptor gamma chain is given with its context. The protein TCRdb gives is from a much larger clone and does not agree with this DNA's translation at residue 11, likely a read error; the protein shown here comes from the DNA. This record comes from a study of gamma-delta T cells after stem cell transplantation. TCRdb reprocessed the RT-PCR reads using CATT. The profile shows about 1,800 gamma-chain clones, approximately 2% of them singletons. CDR1 and CDR2 from the germline V gene are VENAVY and YDSYNSRV. The CDR3 extends over 14 amino acids. The V gene is TRGV8, the J gene TRGJP1. Material: gamma-delta T cells. The clonotype was recovered from a human donor. It is not recorded whose cells these are; they may come from a transplant donor. CDR3 DNA: TGTGCCACCTGGGATTATACCACTGGTTGGCTCAAGATATTT. Translated: CATWDYTTGWLKIF.